This T cell receptor (beta chain) came from a study of early T cells in non-severe SARS-CoV-2 infection. Study in general: From unsorted whole blood, bulk RNA was sequenced, and the chains remained unpaired.

In the library, individual cDNA molecules carried attached unique molecular identifiers. TCRdb independently ran MiXCR on the 5' RACE reads; one entry per CDR3 protein. The sample has about 49,000 distinct CDR3 sequences; about 12% are singletons. Germline lookup yields CDR1 GTSNPN and CDR2 SVGIG (reference sequence). CDR3 length: 13 amino acids. With 2 bases removed from V and 5 bases from J, the gap between germline ends came to 12 bases. What was sequenced was whole blood. This chain joins TRBV30 and TRBJ1-2, with a tentative D call TRBD1 (5 bases). The TCR was taken from an adult who was a healthcare worker with PCR-confirmed SARS-CoV-2 infection or an uninfected control (not recorded which). The CDR3 protein is CAWSLGEGYGYTF. In DNA, the CDR3 is TGTGCCTGGAGTCTAGGGGAGGGGTATGGCTACACCTTC.